The sequence of this TCR beta chain was determined in a study of blood T cell repertoires in COVID-19. Study information: Acute and convalescent COVID-19 samples came from the United States, Italy and Spain.

Only in-frame clones appear in the TCRdb table, and some are missing; sequencing was by immunoSEQ multiplex PCR. The top ten clones hold about 10% of a sample with about 270,000 clones, more than 75% of them seen once. This clone appeared once. This TCR was sampled from a man aged 35-49 years with active or convalescent COVID-19. The sequenced sample was peripheral blood.

The CDR3 sequence is CASSYLDREYGYTF. The DNA for the CDR3 is TGTGCCAGCAGTTACCTGGACAGGGAATATGGCTACACCTTC. V is TRBV6-6 and J is TRBJ1-2; 8 nucleotides match TRBD1. Trimming cost V 2 bases and J 5 bases; bases outside gene matches: 4. The CDR3 is 14 residues long. CDR1 and CDR2 (germline): MNHNY, SVGAGI (reference sequence).